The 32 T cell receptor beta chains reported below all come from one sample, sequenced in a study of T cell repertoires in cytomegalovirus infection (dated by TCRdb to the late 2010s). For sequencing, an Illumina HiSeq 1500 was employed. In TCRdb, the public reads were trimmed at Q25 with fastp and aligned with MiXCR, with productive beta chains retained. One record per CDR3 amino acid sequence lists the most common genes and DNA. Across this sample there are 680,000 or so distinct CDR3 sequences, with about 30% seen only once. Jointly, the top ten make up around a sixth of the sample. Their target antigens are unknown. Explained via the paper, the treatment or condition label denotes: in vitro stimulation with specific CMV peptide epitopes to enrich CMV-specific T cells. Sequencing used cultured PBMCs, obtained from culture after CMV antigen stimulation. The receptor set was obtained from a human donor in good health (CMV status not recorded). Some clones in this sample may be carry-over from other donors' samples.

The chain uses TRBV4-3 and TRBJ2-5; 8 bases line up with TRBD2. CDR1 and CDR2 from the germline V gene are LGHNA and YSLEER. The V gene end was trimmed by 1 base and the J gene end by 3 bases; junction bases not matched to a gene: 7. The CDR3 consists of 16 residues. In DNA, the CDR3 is TGCGCCAGCAGCCAAGGGCCCGCGGGAGGAAAAGAGACCCAGTACTTC. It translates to CASSQGPAGGKETQYF.

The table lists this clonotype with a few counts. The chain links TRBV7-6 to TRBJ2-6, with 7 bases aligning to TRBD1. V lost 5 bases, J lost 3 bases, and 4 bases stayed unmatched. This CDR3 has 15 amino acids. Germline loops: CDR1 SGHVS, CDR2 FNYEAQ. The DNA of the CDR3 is TGTGCCAGCAGCAGGACAGGTCTTGGGGCCAACGTCCTGACTTTC. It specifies CASSRTGLGANVLTF. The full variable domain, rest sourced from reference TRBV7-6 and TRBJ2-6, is GAGVSQSPRYKVTKRGQDVALRCDPISGHVSLYWYRQALGQGPEFLTYFNYEAQQDKSGLPNDRFSAERPEGSISTLTIQRTEQRDSAMYRCASSRTGLGANVLTFGAGSRLTVL.

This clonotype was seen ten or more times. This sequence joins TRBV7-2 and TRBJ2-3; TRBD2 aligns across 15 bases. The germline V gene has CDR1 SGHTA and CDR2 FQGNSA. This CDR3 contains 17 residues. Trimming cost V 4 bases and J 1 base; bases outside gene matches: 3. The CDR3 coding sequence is TGTGCCAGCAGCTACGGACTAGCGGGGGGGGGCACAGATACGCAGTATTTT. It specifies CASSYGLAGGGTDTQYF.

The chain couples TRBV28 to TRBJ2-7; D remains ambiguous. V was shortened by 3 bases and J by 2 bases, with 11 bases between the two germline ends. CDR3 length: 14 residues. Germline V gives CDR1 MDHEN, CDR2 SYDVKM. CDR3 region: CASSFMSDPYEQYF. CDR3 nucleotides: TGTGCCAGCAGTTTTATGTCGGACCCCTACGAGCAGTACTTC. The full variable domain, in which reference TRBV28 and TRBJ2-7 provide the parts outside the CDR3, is DVKVTQSSRYLVKRTGEKVFLECVQDMDHENMFWYRQDPGLGLRLIYFSYDVKMKEKGDIPEGYSVSREKKERFSLILESASTNQTSMYLCASSFMSDPYEQYFGPGTRLTVT.

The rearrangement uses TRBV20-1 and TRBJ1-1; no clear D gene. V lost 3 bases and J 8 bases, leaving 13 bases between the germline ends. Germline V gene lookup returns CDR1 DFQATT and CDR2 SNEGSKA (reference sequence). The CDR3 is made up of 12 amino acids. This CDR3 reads CSASQSGREAFF. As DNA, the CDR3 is TGCAGTGCTAGTCAATCGGGCAGAGAAGCTTTCTTT.

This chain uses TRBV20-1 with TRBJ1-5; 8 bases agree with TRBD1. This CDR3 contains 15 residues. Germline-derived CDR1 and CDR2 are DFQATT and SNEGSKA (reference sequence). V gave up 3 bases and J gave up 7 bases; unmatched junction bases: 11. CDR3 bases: TGCAGTGCTAGGACTTCGGACAGGGCCCACCAGCCCCAGCATTTT. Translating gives CSARTSDRAHQPQHF.

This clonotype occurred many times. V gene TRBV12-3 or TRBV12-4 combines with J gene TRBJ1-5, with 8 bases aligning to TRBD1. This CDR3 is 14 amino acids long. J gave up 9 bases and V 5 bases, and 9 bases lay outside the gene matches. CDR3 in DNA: TGTGCCAGCAGTCGGACAGGGCCCGATGGGCCCCAGCATTTT. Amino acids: CASSRTGPDGPQHF.

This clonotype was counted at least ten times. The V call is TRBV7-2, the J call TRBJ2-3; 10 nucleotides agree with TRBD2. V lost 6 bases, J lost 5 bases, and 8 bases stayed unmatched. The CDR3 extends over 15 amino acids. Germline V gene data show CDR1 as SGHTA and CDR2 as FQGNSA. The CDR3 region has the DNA TGTGCCAGCAGACAAGCGGGAGGGGTGAAAGATACGCAGTATTTT. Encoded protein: CASRQAGGVKDTQYF. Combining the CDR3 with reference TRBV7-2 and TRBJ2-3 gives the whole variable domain GAGVSQSPSNKVTEKGKDVELRCDPISGHTALYWYRQSLGQGLEFLIYFQGNSAPDKSGLPSDRFSAERTGGSVSTLTIQRTQQEDSAVYLCASRQAGGVKDTQYFGPGTRLTVL.

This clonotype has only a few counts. The CDR3 DNA follows: TGTGCCATCAGTGCGGGGGGAGACACTGAAGCTTTCTTT. It encodes CAISAGGDTEAFF. V usage is TRBV10-3 and J usage is TRBJ1-1, with TRBD1 as a possible D gene (5 bases). The CDR3 totals 13 residues. V was clipped by 4 bases and J by 3 bases, with 9 bases between them. Germline CDR1 and CDR2: ENHRY and SYGVKD.

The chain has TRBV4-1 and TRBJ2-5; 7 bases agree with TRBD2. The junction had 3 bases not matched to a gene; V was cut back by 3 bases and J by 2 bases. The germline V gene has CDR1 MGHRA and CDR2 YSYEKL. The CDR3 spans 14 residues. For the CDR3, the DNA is TGCGCCAGCAGCCAGAGGACTAGACAAGAGACCCAGTACTTC. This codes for CASSQRTRQETQYF.

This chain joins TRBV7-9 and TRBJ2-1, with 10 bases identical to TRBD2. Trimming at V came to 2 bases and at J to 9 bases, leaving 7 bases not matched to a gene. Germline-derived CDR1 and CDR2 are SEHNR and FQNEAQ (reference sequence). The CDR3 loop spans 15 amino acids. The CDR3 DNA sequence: TGTGCCAGCAGCTTATTCAGCGGGAGGGCCACTGAGCAGTTCTTC. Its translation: CASSLFSGRATEQFF.

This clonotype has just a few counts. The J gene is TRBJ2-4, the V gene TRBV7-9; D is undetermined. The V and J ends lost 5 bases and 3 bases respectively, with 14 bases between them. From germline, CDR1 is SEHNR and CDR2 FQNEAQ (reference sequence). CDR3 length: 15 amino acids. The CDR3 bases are TGTGCCAGCAGCCCCCCCTGGGTGGTCAAAAACATTCAGTACTTC. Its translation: CASSPPWVVKNIQYF.

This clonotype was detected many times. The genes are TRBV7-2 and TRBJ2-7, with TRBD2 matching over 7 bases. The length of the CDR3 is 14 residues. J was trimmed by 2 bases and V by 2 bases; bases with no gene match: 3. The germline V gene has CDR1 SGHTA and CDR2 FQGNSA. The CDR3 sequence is CASSLTAGAYEQYF. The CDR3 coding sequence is TGTGCCAGCAGCTTAACGGCGGGGGCCTACGAGCAGTACTTC.

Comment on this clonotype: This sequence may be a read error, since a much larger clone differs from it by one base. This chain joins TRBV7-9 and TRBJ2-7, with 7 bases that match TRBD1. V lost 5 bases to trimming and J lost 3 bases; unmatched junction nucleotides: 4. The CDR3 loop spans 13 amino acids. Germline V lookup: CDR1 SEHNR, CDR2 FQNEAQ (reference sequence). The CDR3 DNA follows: TGTGCCAGCAGCGTGGGACAGCTCTACGAGCAGTACTTC. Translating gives CASSVGQLYEQYF.

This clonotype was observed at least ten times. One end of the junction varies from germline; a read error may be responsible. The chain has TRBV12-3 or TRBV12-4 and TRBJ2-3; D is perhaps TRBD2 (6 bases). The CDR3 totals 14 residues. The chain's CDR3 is CASSLGGVTDTQYF. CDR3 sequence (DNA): TGTGCCAGCAGCTTAGGAGGGGTCACAGATACGCAGTATTTT.

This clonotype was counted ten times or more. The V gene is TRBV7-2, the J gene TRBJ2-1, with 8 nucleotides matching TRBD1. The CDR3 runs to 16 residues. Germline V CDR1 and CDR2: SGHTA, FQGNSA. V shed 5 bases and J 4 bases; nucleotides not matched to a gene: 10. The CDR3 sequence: CASSITGTGPYNEQFF. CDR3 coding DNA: TGTGCCAGCAGCATAACCGGGACAGGACCTTACAATGAGCAGTTCTTC.

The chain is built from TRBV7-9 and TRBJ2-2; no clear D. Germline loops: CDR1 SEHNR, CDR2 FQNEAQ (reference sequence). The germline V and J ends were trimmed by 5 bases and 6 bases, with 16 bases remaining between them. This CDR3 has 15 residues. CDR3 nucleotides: TGTGCCAGCAGCCCTGACCTCCTCGCGGCCGGGGAGCTGTTTTTT. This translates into CASSPDLLAAGELFF. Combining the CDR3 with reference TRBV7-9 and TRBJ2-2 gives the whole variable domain DTGVSQNPRHKITKRGQNVTFRCDPISEHNRLYWYRQTLGQGPEFLTYFQNEAQLEKSRLLSDRFSAERPKGSFSTLEIQRTEQGDSAMYLCASSPDLLAAGELFFGEGSRLTVL.

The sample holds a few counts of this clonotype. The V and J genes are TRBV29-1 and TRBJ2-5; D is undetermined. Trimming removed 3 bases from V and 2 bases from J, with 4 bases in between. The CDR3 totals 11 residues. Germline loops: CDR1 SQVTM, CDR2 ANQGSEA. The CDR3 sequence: CSVDRQETQYF. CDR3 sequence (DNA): TGCAGCGTTGACCGACAAGAGACCCAGTACTTC.

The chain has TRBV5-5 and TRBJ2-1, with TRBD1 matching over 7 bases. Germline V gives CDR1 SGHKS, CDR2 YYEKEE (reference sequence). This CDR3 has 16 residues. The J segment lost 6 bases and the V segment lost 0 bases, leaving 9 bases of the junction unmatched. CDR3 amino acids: CASSLETGLGGNEQFF. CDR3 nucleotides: TGTGCCAGCAGCTTGGAGACAGGGTTAGGAGGCAATGAGCAGTTCTTC. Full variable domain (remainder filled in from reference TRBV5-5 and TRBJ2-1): DAGVTQSPTHLIKTRGQQVTLRCSPISGHKSVSWYQQVLGQGPQFIFQYYEKEERGRGNFPDRFSARQFPNYSSELNVNALLLGDSALYLCASSLETGLGGNEQFFGPGTRLTVL.

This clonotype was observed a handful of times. CDR3 sequence reads: CASSLRPQVGNTEAFF. In nucleotides, the CDR3 is TGTGCCAGCAGCCTAAGGCCTCAGGTAGGGAACACTGAAGCTTTCTTT. The V call is TRBV4-2, the J call TRBJ1-1; D uncertain. The CDR3 sequence is 16 residues long. Per the germline V gene, CDR1 is LGHNA and CDR2 is YNFKEQ. The V end was cut by 4 bases, the J end by 1 base, with 16 bases between.

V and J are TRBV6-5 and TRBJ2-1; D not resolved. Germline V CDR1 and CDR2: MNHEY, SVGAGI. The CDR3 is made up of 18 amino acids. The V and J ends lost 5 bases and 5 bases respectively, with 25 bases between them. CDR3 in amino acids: CASSLRSLKWRTHNEQFF. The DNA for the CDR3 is TGTGCCAGCAGTCTCCGATCCTTGAAGTGGCGGACCCACAATGAGCAGTTCTTC.

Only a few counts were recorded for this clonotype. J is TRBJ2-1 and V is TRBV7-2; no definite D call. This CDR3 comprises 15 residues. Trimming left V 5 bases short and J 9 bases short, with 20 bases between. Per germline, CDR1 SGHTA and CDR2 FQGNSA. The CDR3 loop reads CASSPSNQYVGEQFF. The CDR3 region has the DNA TGTGCCAGCAGCCCCTCGAATCAGTACGTGGGTGAGCAGTTCTTC.

The CDR3 loop is CASSQGDRRRLESPLHF. CDR3 coding DNA: TGCGCCAGCAGCCAAGGGGACAGGAGACGTCTTGAGTCACCCCTCCACTTT. The gene calls are TRBV4-1 and TRBJ1-6, with 8 nucleotides matching TRBD1. J lost 10 bases, V lost 1 base, and 12 bases had no gene match. This CDR3 spans 17 amino acids. Germline V gene data show CDR1 as MGHRA and CDR2 as YSYEKL.

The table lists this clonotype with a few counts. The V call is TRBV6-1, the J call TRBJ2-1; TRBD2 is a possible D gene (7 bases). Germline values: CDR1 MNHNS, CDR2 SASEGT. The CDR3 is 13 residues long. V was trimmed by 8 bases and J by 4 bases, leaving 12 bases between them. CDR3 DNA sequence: TGTGCCAGCGAAGGGGGGGGGTACAATGAGCAGTTCTTC. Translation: CASEGGGYNEQFF.

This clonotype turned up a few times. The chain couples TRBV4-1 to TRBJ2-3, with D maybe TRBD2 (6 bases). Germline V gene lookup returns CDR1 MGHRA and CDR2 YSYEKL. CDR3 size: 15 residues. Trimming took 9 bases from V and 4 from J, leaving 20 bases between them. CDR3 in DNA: TGCGCCAGTATGGGGGGTGCGAACCGAGCAGATACGCAGTATTTT. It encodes CASMGGANRADTQYF.

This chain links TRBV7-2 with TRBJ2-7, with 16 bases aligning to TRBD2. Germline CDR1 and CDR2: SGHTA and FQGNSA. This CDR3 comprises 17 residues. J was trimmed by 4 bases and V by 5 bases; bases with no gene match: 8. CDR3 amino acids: CASSKRPGLAGGYEQYF. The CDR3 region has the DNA TGTGCCAGCAGCAAACGCCCGGGACTAGCGGGGGGGTACGAGCAGTACTTC.

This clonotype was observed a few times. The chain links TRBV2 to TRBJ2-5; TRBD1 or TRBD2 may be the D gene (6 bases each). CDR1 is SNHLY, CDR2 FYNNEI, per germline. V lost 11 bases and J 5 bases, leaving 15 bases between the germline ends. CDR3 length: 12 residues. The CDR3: CAGGPGTETQYF. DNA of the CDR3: TGTGCCGGGGGGCCCGGAACTGAGACCCAGTACTTC.

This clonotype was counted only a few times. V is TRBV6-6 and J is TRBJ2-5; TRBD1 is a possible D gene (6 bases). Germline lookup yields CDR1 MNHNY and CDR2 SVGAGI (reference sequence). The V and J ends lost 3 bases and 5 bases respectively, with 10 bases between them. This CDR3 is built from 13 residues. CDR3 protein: CASSYQGWETQYF. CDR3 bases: TGTGCCAGCAGTTATCAGGGGTGGGAGACCCAGTACTTC.

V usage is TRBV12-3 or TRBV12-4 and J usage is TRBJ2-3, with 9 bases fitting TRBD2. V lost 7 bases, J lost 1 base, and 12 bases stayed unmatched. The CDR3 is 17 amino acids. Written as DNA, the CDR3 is TGTGCCAGCAAGGGCCTAGCGGGGTCCCTGGGCACAGATACGCAGTATTTT. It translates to CASKGLAGSLGTDTQYF.

This CDR3 reads CASSDDAKSTDTQYF. The CDR3 DNA follows: TGCGCCAGCAGTGATGATGCTAAAAGCACAGATACGCAGTATTTT. This chain joins TRBV10-1 and TRBJ2-3; no firm D call. V was shortened by 3 bases and J by 0 bases, with 10 bases between the two germline ends. The length of the CDR3 is 15 residues. Germline-derived CDR1 and CDR2 are WNHNN and SYGVQD (reference sequence).

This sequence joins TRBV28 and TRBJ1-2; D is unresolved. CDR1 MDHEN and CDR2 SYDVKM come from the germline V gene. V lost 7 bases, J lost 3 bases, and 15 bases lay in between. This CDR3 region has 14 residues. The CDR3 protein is CASNIRGRDYGYTF. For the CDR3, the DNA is TGTGCCAGCAATATCAGAGGTCGCGACTATGGCTACACCTTC.

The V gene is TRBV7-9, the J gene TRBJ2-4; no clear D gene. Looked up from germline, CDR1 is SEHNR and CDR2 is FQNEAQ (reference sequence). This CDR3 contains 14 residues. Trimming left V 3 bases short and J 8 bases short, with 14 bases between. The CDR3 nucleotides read TGTGCCAGCAGCTTGTCCACACGAAGGGACATTCAGTACTTC. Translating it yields CASSLSTRRDIQYF. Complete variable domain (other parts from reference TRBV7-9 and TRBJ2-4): DTGVSQNPRHKITKRGQNVTFRCDPISEHNRLYWYRQTLGQGPEFLTYFQNEAQLEKSRLLSDRFSAERPKGSFSTLEIQRTEQGDSAMYLCASSLSTRRDIQYFGAGTRLSVL.